The rows below give T cell receptor beta chains drawn from one sample of a study of blood T cells in healthy people across ages. TCRdb called the 5' RACE reads again in MiXCR, with one record for every CDR3 protein. Among over a million distinct CDR3 sequences listed, about 42% were seen once. Sequenced material: blood. The receptors shown here come from a woman in her late teens or twenties in good health. Both conserved end residues are part of each CDR3. The D gene is left open where the match is weak. Rows may omit the clone size; those that give it use once, few, many or a size class.

size	D	V	J	DNA	CDR3
few	-	TRBV30	TRBJ2-3	TGTGCCTGGAGTGTACTGGGGGGTGGAGGCACAGATACGCAGTATTTT	CAWSVLGGGGTDTQYF
-	TRBD1	TRBV24-1	TRBJ1-4	TGTGCCACCCCGGAGGAGGACAGGGTAGAAGAAAAACTGTTTTTT	CATPEEDRVEEKLFF
-	TRBD2	TRBV6-5	TRBJ2-7	TGTGCCAGCAGTCCGACTAGCGGGGTAACGAGCGAGCAGTACTTC	CASSPTSGVTSEQYF
-	-	TRBV29-1	TRBJ2-7	TGCAGCGGCACATCAGGGGTTATCCACAATGAGCAGTACTTC	CSGTSGVIHNEQYF
-	TRBD2	TRBV28	TRBJ2-5	TGTGCCAGCAGTTTGGCAGCGGGAGAAATAGAGACCCAGTACTTC	CASSLAAGEIETQYF
-	TRBD1	TRBV5-5	TRBJ1-6	TGTGCCAGCAGATCACAGGGGGGCTCCTATAATTCACCCCTCCACTTT	CASRSQGGSYNSPLHF
-	-	TRBV12-3/TRBV12-4	TRBJ2-3	TGTGCCAGCAGTTTCAGTATGCAGTCAGATACGCAGTATTTT	CASSFSMQSDTQYF
-	-	TRBV27	TRBJ2-6	TGTGCCAGCAATAGCCACAGCTCTGGGGCCAACGTCCTGACTTTC	CASNSHSSGANVLTF
few	-	TRBV27	TRBJ1-1	TGTGCCAGCAGTTCTCTGGGACACACTGAAGCTTTCTTT	CASSSLGHTEAFF
once	-	TRBV4-1	TRBJ2-7	TGCGCCAGCAGCCAAGAGCAAGAGCGCCCCTACGAGCAGTACTTC	CASSQEQERPYEQYF
-	TRBD1	TRBV4-3	TRBJ1-4	TGCGCCAGCAGCCCAGACAGGGGGGCGAACGAAAAACTGTTTTTT	CASSPDRGANEKLFF
-	TRBD1	TRBV7-7	TRBJ1-4	TGTGCTAGCAGTCGGGACAGGGGGGAAAACCTGTTTTTT	CASSRDRGENLFF
-	-	TRBV12-3/TRBV12-4	TRBJ1-2	TGTGCCAGCAGTAATGCGGGGTACTATGGCTACACCTTC	CASSNAGYYGYTF
-	-	TRBV6-6	TRBJ2-5	TGTGCCAGTACCCAAGCCGGGCCTTTTGAGACCCAGTACTTC	CASTQAGPFETQYF
-	TRBD2	TRBV7-9	TRBJ2-1	TGTGCCAGCAGCCCACCGGGACTAGCAGGCTATGAGCAGTTCTTC	CASSPPGLAGYEQFF
-	TRBD2	TRBV10-3	TRBJ2-5	TGTGCCACCAGCTCCGGGACAGGGACTAGCGGGAGTTTGAAGACCCAGTACTTC	CATSSGTGTSGSLKTQYF
-	-	TRBV4-3	TRBJ2-1	TGCGCCAGCAGCCAAGCCCCCATAGCTAGCGCAAATTACAATGAGCAGTTCTTC	CASSQAPIASANYNEQFF
-	-	TRBV20-1	TRBJ1-1	TGCAGTGCTAGAGCGGTGACAGGTGACACTGAAGCTTTCTTT	CSARAVTGDTEAFF
-	-	TRBV7-9	TRBJ1-2	TGTGCCAGCAGCTTATTAAGTCCTACTAACTATGGCTACACCTTC	CASSLLSPTNYGYTF
-	TRBD1	TRBV4-3	TRBJ1-2	TGCGCCAGCAGCCTTACCCCGGGACAGATGAACTATGGCTACACCTTC	CASSLTPGQMNYGYTF
-	-	TRBV12-3/TRBV12-4	TRBJ2-7	TGTGCCCGCAGTGCGCGGGGACCTCTCGTGGGGTACGAGCAGTACTTC	CARSARGPLVGYEQYF
-	-	TRBV7-6	TRBJ2-1	TGTGCCAGCAGCTTAGAACTTACTATCACCTACAATGAGCAGTTCTTC	CASSLELTITYNEQFF
few	-	TRBV3-1	TRBJ2-7	TGTGCCAGCAGCGGCCCTGGGGTATGGACCCCTTACGAGCAGTACTTC	CASSGPGVWTPYEQYF
-	-	TRBV20-1	TRBJ2-3	TGCAGTGCTAGAGATCTCGAGGGATCAGCGGCTACAGATACGCAGTATTTT	CSARDLEGSAATDTQYF
-	TRBD1	TRBV5-1	TRBJ2-7	TGCGCCAGCAGCTACACCGGGACAGAATACGAGCAGTACTTC	CASSYTGTEYEQYF
few	TRBD2	TRBV3-1	TRBJ2-7	TGTGCCAGCAGCCAAGATCGACTAGCGGGAACCTACGAGCAGTACTTC	CASSQDRLAGTYEQYF
-	TRBD1	TRBV29-1	TRBJ1-1	TGCAGCGTCGGACAGGGGTCGAGCACTGAAGCTTTCTTT	CSVGQGSSTEAFF
few	-	TRBV6-5	TRBJ2-5	TGTGCCAGCAGTGACCTCGTAGAAGAGACCCAGTACTTC	CASSDLVEETQYF